This record concerns one TCR beta chain sequence. Its antigen remains unidentified. These data come from a study of metastatic and nonmetastatic thyroid tumors. Study at large: The authors compared repertoires across blood and tumor or nodule tissue from malignant and benign thyroid patients. Study outcomes and limitations: It was reportedly found that TCR beta diversity was significantly higher in malignant thyroid tumors than in benign nodules, a difference seen in both blood and tumor samples.

Source study methods: Differences in CDR3 between clinicopathological groups were drawn on to build a classifier intended to discriminate distant-metastatic papillary thyroid cancer patients. TCRdb reprocessed the PCR reads via MiXCR. TCRdb's processing, not the authors' own work, is the source of the V and J calls. This sample has tens of thousands of clones, with around 20% found just once. The length of the CDR3 is 14 residues. Trimming removed 4 bases from V and 5 bases from J; junction bases left unmatched: 8. Germline V gene data show CDR1 as SGHVS and CDR2 as FQNEAQ. Patients underwent thyroid surgery, and none had received any treatment before it.

The chain combines TRBV7-8 with TRBJ2-7, with 7 bases fitting TRBD1. The origin of this receptor is a male donor with papillary thyroid cancer or a benign thyroid nodule (not recorded which). Some clones in this sample may be carry-over from other donors' samples. The sequenced material came from blood. The CDR3 DNA reads as TGTGCCAGCAGCTACCCAGGGGGTCGGGACGAGCAGTACTTC. This codes for CASSYPGGRDEQYF.